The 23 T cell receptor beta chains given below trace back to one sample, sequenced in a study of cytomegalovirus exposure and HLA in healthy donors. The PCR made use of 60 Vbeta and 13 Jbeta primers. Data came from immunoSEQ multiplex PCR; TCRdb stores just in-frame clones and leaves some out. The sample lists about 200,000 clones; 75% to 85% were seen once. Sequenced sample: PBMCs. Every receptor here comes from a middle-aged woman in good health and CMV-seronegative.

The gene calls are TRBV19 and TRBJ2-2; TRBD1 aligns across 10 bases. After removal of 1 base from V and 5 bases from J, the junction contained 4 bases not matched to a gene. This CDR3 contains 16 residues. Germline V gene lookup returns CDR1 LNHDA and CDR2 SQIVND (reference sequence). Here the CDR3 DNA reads TGTGCCAGTAGTATAGGAGACAGGGGGCGGACCGGGGAGCTGTTTTTT. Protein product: CASSIGDRGRTGELFF.

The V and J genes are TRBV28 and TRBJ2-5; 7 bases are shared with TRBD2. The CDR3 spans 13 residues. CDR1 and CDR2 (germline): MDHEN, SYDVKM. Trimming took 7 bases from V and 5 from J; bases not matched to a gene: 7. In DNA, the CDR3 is TGTGCCAGCATTGGCGGGAGCTATGAGACCCAGTACTTC. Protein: CASIGGSYETQYF.

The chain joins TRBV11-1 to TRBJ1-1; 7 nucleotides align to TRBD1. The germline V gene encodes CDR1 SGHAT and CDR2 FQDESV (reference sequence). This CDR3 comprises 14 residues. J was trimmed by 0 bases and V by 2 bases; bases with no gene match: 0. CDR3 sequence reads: CASSLQGVNTEAFF. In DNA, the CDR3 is TGTGCCAGCAGCTTACAGGGGGTGAACACTGAAGCTTTCTTT.

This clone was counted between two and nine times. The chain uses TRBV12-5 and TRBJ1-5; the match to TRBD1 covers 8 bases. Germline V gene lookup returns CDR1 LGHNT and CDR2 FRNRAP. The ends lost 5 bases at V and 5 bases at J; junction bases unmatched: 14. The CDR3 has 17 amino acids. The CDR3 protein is CASGPSDREFSDQPQHF. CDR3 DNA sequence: TGTGCTAGTGGTCCTTCGGACAGGGAGTTTTCGGATCAGCCCCAGCATTTT. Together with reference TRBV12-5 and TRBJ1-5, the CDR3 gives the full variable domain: DARVTQTPRHKVTEMGQEVTMRCQPILGHNTVFWYRQTMMQGLELLAYFRNRAPLDDSGMPKDRFSAEMPDATLATLKIQPSEPRDSAVYFCASGPSDREFSDQPQHFGDGTRLSIL.

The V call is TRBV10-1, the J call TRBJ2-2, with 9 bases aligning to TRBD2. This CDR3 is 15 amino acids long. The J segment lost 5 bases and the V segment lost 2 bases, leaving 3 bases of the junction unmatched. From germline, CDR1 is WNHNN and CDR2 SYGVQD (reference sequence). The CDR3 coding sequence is TGCGCCAGCAGTGAGAGACTAGCGGATACCGGGGAGCTGTTTTTT. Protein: CASSERLADTGELFF.

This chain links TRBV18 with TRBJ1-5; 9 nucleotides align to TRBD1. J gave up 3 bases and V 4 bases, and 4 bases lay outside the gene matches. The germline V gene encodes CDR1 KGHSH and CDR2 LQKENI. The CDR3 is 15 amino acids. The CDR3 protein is CASSLTGGDNQPQHF. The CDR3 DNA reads TGTGCCAGCTCACTCACAGGGGGCGACAATCAGCCCCAGCATTTT.

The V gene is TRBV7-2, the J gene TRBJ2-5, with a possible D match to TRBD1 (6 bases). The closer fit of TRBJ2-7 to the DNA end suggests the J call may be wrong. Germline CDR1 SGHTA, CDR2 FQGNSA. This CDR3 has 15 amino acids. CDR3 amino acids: CASSPHWTASYEQYF. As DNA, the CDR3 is TGTGCCAGCAGCCCCCACTGGACAGCTTCCTACGAGCAGTACTTC.

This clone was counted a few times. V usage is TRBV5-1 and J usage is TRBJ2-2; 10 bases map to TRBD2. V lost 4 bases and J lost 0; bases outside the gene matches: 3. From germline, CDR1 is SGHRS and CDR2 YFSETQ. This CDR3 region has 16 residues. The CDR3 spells CASSVTSGTNTGELFF. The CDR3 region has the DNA TGCGCCAGCAGCGTTACTAGCGGGACGAACACCGGGGAGCTGTTTTTT.

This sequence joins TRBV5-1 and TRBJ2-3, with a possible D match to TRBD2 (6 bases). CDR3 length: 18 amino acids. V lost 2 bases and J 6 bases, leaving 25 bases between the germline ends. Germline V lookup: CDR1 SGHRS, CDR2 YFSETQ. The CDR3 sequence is CASSFGSAGKGTFDTQYF. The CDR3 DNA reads TGCGCCAGCAGCTTTGGGTCGGCGGGAAAGGGGACCTTCGATACGCAGTATTTT.

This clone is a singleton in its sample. DNA for the CDR3: TGTGCCAGCAGTCGGGGGTCCGATAACTATGGCTACACCTTC. Translated, it gives CASSRGSDNYGYTF. The chain recombines TRBV28 with TRBJ1-2; TRBD1 is a possible D gene (5 bases). V dropped 5 bases and J dropped 1 base, with 11 bases sitting between them. CDR1 and CDR2 (germline): MDHEN, SYDVKM. CDR3 size: 14 residues.

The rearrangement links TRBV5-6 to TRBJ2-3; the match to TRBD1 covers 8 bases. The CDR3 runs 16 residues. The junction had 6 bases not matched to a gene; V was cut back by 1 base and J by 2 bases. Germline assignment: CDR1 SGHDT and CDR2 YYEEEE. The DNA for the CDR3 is TGTGCCAGCAGCTTGAGTCGGGACAGGTTCACAGATACGCAGTATTTT. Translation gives CASSLSRDRFTDTQYF.

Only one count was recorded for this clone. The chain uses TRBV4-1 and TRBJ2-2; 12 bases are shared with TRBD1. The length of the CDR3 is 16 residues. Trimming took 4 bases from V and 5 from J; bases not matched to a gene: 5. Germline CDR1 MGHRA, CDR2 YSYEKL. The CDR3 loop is CASSPGQGAGTGELFF. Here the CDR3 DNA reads TGCGCCAGCAGCCCGGGACAGGGGGCCGGGACCGGGGAGCTGTTTTTT.

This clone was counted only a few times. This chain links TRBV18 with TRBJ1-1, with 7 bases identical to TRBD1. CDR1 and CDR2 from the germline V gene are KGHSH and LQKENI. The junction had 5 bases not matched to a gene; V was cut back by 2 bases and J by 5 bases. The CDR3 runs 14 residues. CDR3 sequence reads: CASSPTQGGTEAFF. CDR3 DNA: TGTGCCAGCTCACCAACGCAGGGGGGTACTGAAGCTTTCTTT. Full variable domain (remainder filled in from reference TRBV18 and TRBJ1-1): NAGVMQNPRHLVRRRGQEARLRCSPMKGHSHVYWYRQLPEEGLKFMVYLQKENIIDESGMPKERFSAEFPKEGPSILRIQQVVRGDSAAYFCASSPTQGGTEAFFGQGTRLTVV.

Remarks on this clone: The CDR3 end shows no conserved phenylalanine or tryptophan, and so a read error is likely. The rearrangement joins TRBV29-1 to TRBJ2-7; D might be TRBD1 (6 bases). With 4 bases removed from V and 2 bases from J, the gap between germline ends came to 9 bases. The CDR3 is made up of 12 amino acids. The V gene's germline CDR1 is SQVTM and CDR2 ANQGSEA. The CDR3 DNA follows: TGCAGCGTTGGGCAGGGGACCTACGAGCAGTACCTC. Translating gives CSVGQGTYEQYL.

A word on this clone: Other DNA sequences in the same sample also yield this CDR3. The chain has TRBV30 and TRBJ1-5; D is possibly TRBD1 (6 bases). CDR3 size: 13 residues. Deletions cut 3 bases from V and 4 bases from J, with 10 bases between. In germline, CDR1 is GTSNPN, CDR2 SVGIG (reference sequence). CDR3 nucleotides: TGTGCCTGGAGGGGCCAGGGGAATCAGCCCCAGCATTTT. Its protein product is CAWRGQGNQPQHF.

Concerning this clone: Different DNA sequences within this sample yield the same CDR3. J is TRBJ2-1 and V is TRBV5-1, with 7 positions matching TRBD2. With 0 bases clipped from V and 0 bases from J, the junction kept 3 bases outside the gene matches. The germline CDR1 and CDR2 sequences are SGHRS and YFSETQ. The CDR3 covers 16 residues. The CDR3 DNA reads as TGCGCCAGCAGCTTGGGGCTAGCGGTCTCCTACAATGAGCAGTTCTTC. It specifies CASSLGLAVSYNEQFF.

The CDR3 loop reads CASSLILADTQYF. In DNA, the CDR3 is TGTGCCAGCAGCTTAATATTAGCAGATACGCAGTATTTT. The rearrangement uses TRBV7-3 and TRBJ2-3; D unclear. Germline CDR1 reads SGHTA; CDR2 reads FQGTGA. Between the trimmed V and J ends, which lost 1 base and 4 bases, there was a span of 6 bases. The CDR3 is made up of 13 amino acids.

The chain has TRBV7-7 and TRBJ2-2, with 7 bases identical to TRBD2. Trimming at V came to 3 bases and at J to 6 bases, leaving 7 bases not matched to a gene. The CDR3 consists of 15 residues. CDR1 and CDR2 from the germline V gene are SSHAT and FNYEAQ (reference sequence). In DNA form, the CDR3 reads TGTGCCAGCAGCTTGACGCCGGGAGGTTCCGGGGAGCTGTTTTTT. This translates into CASSLTPGGSGELFF.

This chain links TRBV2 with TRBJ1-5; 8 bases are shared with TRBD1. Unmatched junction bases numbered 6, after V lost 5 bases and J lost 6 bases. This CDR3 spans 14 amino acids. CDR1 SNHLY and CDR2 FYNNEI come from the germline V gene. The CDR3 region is CASSRTGSGQPQHF. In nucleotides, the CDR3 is TGTGCCAGCAGTCGGACAGGGTCGGGTCAGCCCCAGCATTTT.

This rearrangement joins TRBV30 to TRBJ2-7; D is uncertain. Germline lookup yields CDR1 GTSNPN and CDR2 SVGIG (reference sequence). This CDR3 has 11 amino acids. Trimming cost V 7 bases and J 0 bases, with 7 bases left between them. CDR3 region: CALQSSYEQYF. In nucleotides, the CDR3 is TGTGCCTTACAAAGCTCCTACGAGCAGTACTTC. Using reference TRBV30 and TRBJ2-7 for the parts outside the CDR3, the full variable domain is SQTIHQWPATLVQPVGSPLSLECTVEGTSNPNLYWYRQAAGRGLQLLFYSVGIGQISSEVPQNLSASRPQDRQFILSSKKLLLSDSGFYLCALQSSYEQYFGPGTRLTVT.

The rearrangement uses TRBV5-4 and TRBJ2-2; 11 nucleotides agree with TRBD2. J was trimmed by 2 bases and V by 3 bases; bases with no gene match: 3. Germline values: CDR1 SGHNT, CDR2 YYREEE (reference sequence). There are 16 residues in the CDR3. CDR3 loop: CASSSGLAVNTGELFF. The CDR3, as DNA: TGTGCCAGCAGCTCGGGACTAGCGGTAAACACCGGGGAGCTGTTTTTT. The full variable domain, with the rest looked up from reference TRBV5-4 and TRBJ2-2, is ETGVTQSPTHLIKTRGQQVTLRCSSQSGHNTVSWYQQALGQGPQFIFQYYREEENGRGNFPPRFSGLQFPNYSSELNVNALELDDSALYLCASSSGLAVNTGELFFGEGSRLTVL.

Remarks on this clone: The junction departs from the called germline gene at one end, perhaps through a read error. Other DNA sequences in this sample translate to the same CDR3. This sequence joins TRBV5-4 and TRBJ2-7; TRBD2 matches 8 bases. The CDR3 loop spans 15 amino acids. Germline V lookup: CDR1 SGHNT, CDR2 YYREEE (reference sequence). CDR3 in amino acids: CASSLVVAGSYEQYF. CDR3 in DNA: TGCGCCAGCAGCTTGGTAGTAGCGGGGTCCTACGAGCAGTACTTC.

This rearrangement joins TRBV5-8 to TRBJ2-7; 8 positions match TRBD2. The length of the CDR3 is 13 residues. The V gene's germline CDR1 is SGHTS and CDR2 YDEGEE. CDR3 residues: CVTWVAGSYEQYF. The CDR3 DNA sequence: TGTGTCACTTGGGTAGCGGGATCCTACGAGCAGTACTTC.